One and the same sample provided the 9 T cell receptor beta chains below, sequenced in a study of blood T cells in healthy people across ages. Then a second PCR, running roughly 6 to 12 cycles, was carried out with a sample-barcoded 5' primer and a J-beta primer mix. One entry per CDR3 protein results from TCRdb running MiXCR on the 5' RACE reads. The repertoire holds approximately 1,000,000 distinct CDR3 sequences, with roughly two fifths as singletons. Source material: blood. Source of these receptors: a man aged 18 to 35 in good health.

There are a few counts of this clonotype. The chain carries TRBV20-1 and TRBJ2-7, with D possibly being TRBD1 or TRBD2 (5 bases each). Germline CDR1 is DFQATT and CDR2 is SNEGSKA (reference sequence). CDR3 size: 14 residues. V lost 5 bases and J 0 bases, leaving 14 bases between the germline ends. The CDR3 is CSAPGTASSYEQYF. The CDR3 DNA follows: TGCAGTGCTCCCGGGACCGCTAGCTCCTACGAGCAGTACTTC.

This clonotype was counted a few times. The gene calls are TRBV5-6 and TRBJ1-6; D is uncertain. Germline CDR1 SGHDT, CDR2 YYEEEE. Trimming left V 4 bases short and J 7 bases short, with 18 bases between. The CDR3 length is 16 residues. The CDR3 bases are TGTGCCAGCAGCCGGTATGTGGGGAAGCTAAATTCACCCCTCCACTTT. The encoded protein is CASSRYVGKLNSPLHF.

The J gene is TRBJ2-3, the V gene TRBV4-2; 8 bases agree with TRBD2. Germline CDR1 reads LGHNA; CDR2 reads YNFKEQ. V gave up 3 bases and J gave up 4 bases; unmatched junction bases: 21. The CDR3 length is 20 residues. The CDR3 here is CASSQEAGAGYPRRPDTQYF. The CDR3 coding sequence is TGTGCCAGCAGCCAGGAAGCGGGGGCCGGGTACCCACGGAGGCCAGATACGCAGTATTTT.

The CDR3 loop is CSAGAGSTNEKLFF. CDR3 coding DNA: TGCAGTGCCGGGGCCGGGTCAACTAATGAAAAACTGTTTTTT. This chain links TRBV20-1 with TRBJ1-4; the D gene is possibly TRBD1 (5 bases). The CDR3 consists of 14 residues. The germline V gene encodes CDR1 DFQATT and CDR2 SNEGSKA (reference sequence). With 6 bases removed from V and 0 bases from J, the gap between germline ends came to 11 bases.

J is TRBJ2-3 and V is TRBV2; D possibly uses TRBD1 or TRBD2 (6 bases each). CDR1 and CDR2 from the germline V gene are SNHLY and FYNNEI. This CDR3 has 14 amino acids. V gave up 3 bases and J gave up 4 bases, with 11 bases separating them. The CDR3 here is CASSEGRGADTQYF. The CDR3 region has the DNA TGTGCCAGCAGTGAGGGTAGGGGGGCAGATACGCAGTATTTT. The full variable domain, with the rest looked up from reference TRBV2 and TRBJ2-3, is EPEVTQTPSHQVTQMGQEVILRCVPISNHLYFYWYRQILGQKVEFLVSFYNNEISEKSEIFDDQFSVERPDGSNFTLKIRSTKLEDSAMYFCASSEGRGADTQYFGPGTRLTVL.

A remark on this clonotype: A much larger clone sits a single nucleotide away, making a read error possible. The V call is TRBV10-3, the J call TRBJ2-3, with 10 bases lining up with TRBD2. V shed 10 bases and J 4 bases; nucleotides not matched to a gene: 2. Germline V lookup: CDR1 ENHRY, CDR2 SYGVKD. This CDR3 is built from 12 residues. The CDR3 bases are TGTGCCACCGGGACTAGCGCAGATACGCAGTATTTT. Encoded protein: CATGTSADTQYF.

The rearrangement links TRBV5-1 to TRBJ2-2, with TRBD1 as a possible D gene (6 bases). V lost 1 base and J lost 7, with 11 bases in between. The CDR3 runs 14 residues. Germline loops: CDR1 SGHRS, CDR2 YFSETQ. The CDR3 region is CASSLQGSGGELFF. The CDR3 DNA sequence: TGCGCCAGCAGCTTGCAGGGGTCTGGCGGGGAGCTGTTTTTT.

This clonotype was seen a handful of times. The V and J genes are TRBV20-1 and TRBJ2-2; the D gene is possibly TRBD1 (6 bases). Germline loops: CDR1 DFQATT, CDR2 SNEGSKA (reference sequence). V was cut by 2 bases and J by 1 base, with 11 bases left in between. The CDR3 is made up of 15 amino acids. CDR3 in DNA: TGCAGTGCTAGAACAGGGATGCGGAACACCGGGGAGCTGTTTTTT. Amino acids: CSARTGMRNTGELFF.

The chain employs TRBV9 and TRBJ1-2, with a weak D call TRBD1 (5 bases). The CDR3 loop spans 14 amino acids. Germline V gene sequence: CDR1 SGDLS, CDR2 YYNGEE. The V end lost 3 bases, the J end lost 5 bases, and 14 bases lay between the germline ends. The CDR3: CASSAPGLPYGYTF. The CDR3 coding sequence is TGTGCCAGCAGCGCTCCGGGACTCCCTTATGGCTACACCTTC.